The 17 T cell receptor beta chains given below trace back to one sample, sequenced in a study of CD8+ T cells in alopecia areata (dated 2018 in TCRdb). Library preparation used the immunoSEQ multiplex PCR assay. RNA was extracted from all samples and reverse transcribed into cDNA as template for TCR sequencing. The table comes from immuneACCESS by way of TCRdb, which keeps in-frame sequences with V and J called. Part of the clones is missing from these tables; in studies checked, under half for an unresolved V gene and the rest for unknown reasons. Recorded for this sample are about 120,000 clones; 47% of them occurred a single time. The biggest ten clones account for over 9.5% of the sample. Sequencing used NKG2D-low CD8+ T cells sorted from blood. Reading the label with the study, this specimen's cell subset or site is: sorted CD8+ NKG2D-low blood T cells. These receptors were collected from a human donor with alopecia areata.

This clone was seen only once. This chain joins TRBV27 and TRBJ2-7, with D possibly matching TRBD1 (5 bases). This CDR3 has 13 residues. Germline lookup yields CDR1 MNHEY and CDR2 SMNVEV (reference sequence). V was shortened by 3 bases and J by 0 bases, with 6 bases between the two germline ends. DNA of the CDR3: TGTGCCAGCAGTTTCCAGGGCTCCTACGAGCAGTACTTC. This gives the protein CASSFQGSYEQYF.

The rearrangement joins TRBV27 to TRBJ2-7, with 8 bases matching TRBD2. The CDR3 has 14 residues. Germline V gives CDR1 MNHEY, CDR2 SMNVEV (reference sequence). V was pared by 10 bases and J by 4 bases, with 12 bases of the junction left unmatched. The chain's CDR3 is CATSERERSYEQYF. CDR3 coding DNA: TGTGCCACCAGCGAGCGGGAGCGTTCGTACGAGCAGTACTTC.

J is TRBJ2-7 and V is TRBV15, with D unclear. Per germline, CDR1 LNHNV and CDR2 YYDKDF (reference sequence). The CDR3 is made up of 14 amino acids. Trimming removed 3 bases at V and 0 bases at J, with 9 bases between. In DNA form, the CDR3 reads TGTGCCACCAGCAGTGCCAGGAGCTCCTACGAGCAGTACTTC. It yields the protein CATSSARSSYEQYF.

V is TRBV30 and J is TRBJ1-5; TRBD1 aligns across 7 bases. Germline CDR1 GTSNPN, CDR2 SVGIG (reference sequence). V trimming: 3 bases; J trimming: 9 bases; junction bases outside the gene matches: 11. The CDR3 is 14 amino acids. For the CDR3, the DNA is TGTGCCTGGAGCGGTTGGGACAGCCGAAGGCCCCAGCATTTT. It yields the protein CAWSGWDSRRPQHF.

The chain carries TRBV5-1 and TRBJ1-1, with D perhaps TRBD1 (6 bases). The CDR3 runs to 17 residues. Deletions cut 3 bases from V and 3 bases from J, with 21 bases between. CDR1 is SGHRS and CDR2 is YFSETQ in the germline V gene. In nucleotides, the CDR3 is TGCGCCAGCAGCTGGCCGGGACACGATAACTCGTACACTGAAGCTTTCTTT. This encodes CASSWPGHDNSYTEAFF. The entire variable domain, with the rest obtained from reference TRBV5-1 and TRBJ1-1, is as follows: KAGVTQTPRYLIKTRGQQVTLSCSPISGHRSVSWYQQTPGQGLQFLFEYFSETQRNKGNFPGRFSGRQFSNSRSEMNVSTLELGDSALYLCASSWPGHDNSYTEAFFGQGTRLTVV.

The chain recombines TRBV29-1 with TRBJ2-1, with D hard to call. The V end lost 2 bases, the J end lost 0 bases, and 8 bases lay between the germline ends. Germline V gene data show CDR1 as SQVTM and CDR2 as ANQGSEA. The CDR3 extends over 14 amino acids. The CDR3 reads CSVEIGNSYNEQFF. CDR3 bases: TGCAGCGTTGAAATCGGAAACTCCTACAATGAGCAGTTCTTC.

The gene calls are TRBV30 and TRBJ2-1; TRBD2 might be the D (6 bases). The V end lost 5 bases, the J end lost 7 bases, and 15 bases lay between the germline ends. The germline V gene has CDR1 GTSNPN and CDR2 SVGIG (reference sequence). CDR3 length equals 13 residues. The CDR3 sequence is CAWRGAAGNEQFF. The CDR3 DNA follows: TGTGCCTGGCGGGGCGCGGCGGGAAATGAGCAGTTCTTC.

This chain links TRBV28 with TRBJ1-2; unclear D gene. The ends were cut back, 0 bases at V and 7 bases at J, with 6 bases in the middle. CDR3 size: 12 residues. CDR1 and CDR2 from the germline V gene are MDHEN and SYDVKM. CDR3: CASSLWGFGYTF. CDR3 nucleotide sequence: TGTGCCAGCAGTTTATGGGGATTTGGCTACACCTTC.

This clone was counted between two and nine times. This chain links TRBV14 with TRBJ2-7, with D unclear. Germline lookup yields CDR1 SGHDN and CDR2 FVKESK. This CDR3 has 12 amino acids. Between the trimmed V and J ends, which lost 4 bases and 5 bases, there was a span of 9 bases. CDR3: CASSRSAHEQYF. In nucleotides, the CDR3 is TGTGCCAGCAGCCGCTCGGCCCACGAGCAGTACTTC.

The chain is built from TRBV27 and TRBJ2-6, with D unclear. The CDR3 is 13 amino acids. Looked up from germline, CDR1 is MNHEY and CDR2 is SMNVEV (reference sequence). The V and J ends lost 10 bases and 0 bases respectively, with 7 bases between them. The CDR3 sequence: CATRPSGANVLTF. The CDR3 nucleotides are TGTGCCACCCGGCCCTCTGGGGCCAACGTCCTGACTTTC.

This clone was detected once. V is TRBV9 and J is TRBJ2-1, with D perhaps matching TRBD2 (5 bases). The V gene lost 5 bases and the J gene lost 3 bases, with 9 bases spanning the gap. Germline V gene sequence: CDR1 SGDLS, CDR2 YYNGEE. There are 13 residues in the CDR3. The CDR3 loop is CASRGEDYNEQFF. In nucleotides, the CDR3 is TGTGCCAGCAGGGGAGAGGACTACAATGAGCAGTTCTTC. Using reference TRBV9 and TRBJ2-1 for the parts outside the CDR3, the full variable domain is DSGVTQTPKHLITATGQRVTLRCSPRSGDLSVYWYQQSLDQGLQFLIQYYNGEERAKGNILERFSAQQFPDLHSELNLSSLELGDSALYFCASRGEDYNEQFFGPGTRLTVL.

The table lists this clone with a few counts. The V gene is TRBV30, the J gene TRBJ2-7; tentatively, D is TRBD1 (5 bases). The CDR3 is made up of 14 amino acids. Germline-derived CDR1 and CDR2 are GTSNPN and SVGIG (reference sequence). The V and J ends lost 1 base and 4 bases respectively, with 14 bases between them. The CDR3 region has the DNA TGTGCCTGGAGTGACACAGGCCCGGGTTACGAGCAGTACTTC. Amino acids: CAWSDTGPGYEQYF.

The V and J genes are TRBV27 and TRBJ1-1; tentatively, D is TRBD1 (6 bases). The CDR3 has 13 amino acids. Trimming took off 2 bases at V and 5 bases at J, with 9 bases between the two ends. Germline CDR1 MNHEY, CDR2 SMNVEV (reference sequence). CDR3 DNA: TGTGCCAGCAGTTTAGCAGGGGTTACTGAAGCTTTCTTT. Encoded protein: CASSLAGVTEAFF.

There are a few counts of this clone. The chain combines TRBV29-1 with TRBJ2-5; 9 positions agree with TRBD2. The germline V gene encodes CDR1 SQVTM and CDR2 ANQGSEA. The CDR3 is 17 residues long. V lost 0 bases to trimming and J lost 1 base; unmatched junction nucleotides: 9. For the CDR3, the DNA is TGCAGCGTTGAAGACACAGCGGCGGGGGGGCCCCAAGAGACCCAGTACTTC. Protein product: CSVEDTAAGGPQETQYF.

The chain recombines TRBV5-1 with TRBJ2-1, with D possibly matching TRBD1 (5 bases). The CDR3 spans 11 residues. The V end was cut by 6 bases, the J end by 9 bases, with 10 bases between. Germline CDR1 SGHRS, CDR2 YFSETQ. This chain's CDR3 is CASNQGSEQFF. CDR3 nucleotide sequence: TGCGCCAGCAACCAGGGATCTGAGCAGTTCTTC.

The chain is built from TRBV29-1 and TRBJ2-7, with 8 bases lining up with TRBD1. The CDR3 is 13 amino acids. Germline CDR1 SQVTM, CDR2 ANQGSEA. J lost 6 bases, V lost 7 bases, and 11 bases had no gene match. CDR3: CSADGQGGSEQYF. The CDR3 DNA reads TGCAGCGCAGACGGACAGGGTGGATCCGAGCAGTACTTC.

This clone came up a few times. The chain carries TRBV7-9 and TRBJ2-1; unclear D gene. Germline CDR1 and CDR2: SEHNR and FQNEAQ (reference sequence). V was pared by 3 bases and J by 7 bases, with 4 bases between. The CDR3 covers 11 residues. CDR3 DNA: TGTGCCAGCAGCTTTAGTAATGAGCAGTTCTTC. Its protein is CASSFSNEQFF. Filled out from reference TRBV7-9 and TRBJ2-1, the complete variable domain reads DTGVSQNPRHKITKRGQNVTFRCDPISEHNRLYWYRQTLGQGPEFLTYFQNEAQLEKSRLLSDRFSAERPKGSFSTLEIQRTEQGDSAMYLCASSFSNEQFFGPGTRLTVL.